The present entry profiles one T cell receptor (beta chain) with its context. The sample originates from a study of blood T cell repertoires in COVID-19. About the study: The samples span acute and convalescent COVID-19 from the United States, Italy and Spain.

Living in under 30 US areas, the participants were between 18 and 89 years of age. Donors were grouped by their self-reported clinical history. Germline V gene data show CDR1 as ENHRY and CDR2 as SYGVKD. V was clipped by 10 bases and J by 2 bases, with 11 bases between them. CDR3 length: 13 residues. Original analysis: Amplification of reference gene primers provided the estimated nucleated cell counts. Only in-frame clones appear in the TCRdb table, and some are missing; sequencing was by immunoSEQ multiplex PCR. That table furnishes V, J and clone size, whereas the DNA furnished D and trimming. The sample records under 200,000 clones, approximately 79% being singletons.

The sequenced sample was PBMCs or T cells enriched from blood (not recorded which). The receptor's source is a woman between 55 and 75 years old with acute COVID-19. The J gene is TRBJ2-2, the V gene TRBV10-3, with D maybe TRBD1 (6 bases). The CDR3: CATRQENTGELFF. The CDR3 DNA reads as TGTGCCACTCGACAGGAAAACACCGGGGAGCTGTTTTTT.